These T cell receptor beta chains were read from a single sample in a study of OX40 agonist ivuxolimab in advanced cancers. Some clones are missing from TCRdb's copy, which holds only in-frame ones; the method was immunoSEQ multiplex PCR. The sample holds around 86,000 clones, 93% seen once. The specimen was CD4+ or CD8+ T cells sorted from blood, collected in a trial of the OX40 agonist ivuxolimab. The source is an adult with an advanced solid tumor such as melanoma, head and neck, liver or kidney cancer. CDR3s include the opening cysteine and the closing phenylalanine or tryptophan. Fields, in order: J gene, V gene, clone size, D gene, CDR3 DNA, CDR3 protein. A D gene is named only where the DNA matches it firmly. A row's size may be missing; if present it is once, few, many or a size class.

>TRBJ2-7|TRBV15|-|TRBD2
TGTGCCACCAGCAGAGATATGGGACTAGTCCACGAGCAGTACTTC
CATSRDMGLVHEQYF
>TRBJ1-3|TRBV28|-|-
TGTGCCAGCAGCCCGGACGGGGGCTCTGGAAACACCATATATTTT
CASSPDGGSGNTIYF
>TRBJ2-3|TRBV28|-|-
TGTGCCAGCAGTAGCCGGGCGCAGGGGGGTACAGATACGCAGTATTTT
CASSSRAQGGTDTQYF
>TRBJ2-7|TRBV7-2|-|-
TGTGCCAGCAGCGACCATTGGGAGCAGTACTTC
CASSDHWEQYF
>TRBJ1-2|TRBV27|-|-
TGTGCCAGCAGTCCAGGGGCAGGATCTACCAGTGGCTACACCTTC
CASSPGAGSTSGYTF
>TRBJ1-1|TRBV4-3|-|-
TGCGCCAGCAGCCAAGGGGCCGGTAGTCGAGGCAGGGGATCGTCTGAAGCTTTCTTT
CASSQGAGSRGRGSSEAFF
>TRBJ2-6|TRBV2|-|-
TGTGCCAGGGCGAAAGGGGAGTCTGGGGCCAACGTCCTGACTTTC
CARAKGESGANVLTF
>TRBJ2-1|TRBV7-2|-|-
TGTGCCAGCAGCTTAAACGGGGGCGTCAATGAGCAGTTCTTC
CASSLNGGVNEQFF
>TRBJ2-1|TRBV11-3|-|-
TGTGCCAGCAGCGTGGGGGATTACAATGAGCAGTTCTTC
CASSVGDYNEQFF
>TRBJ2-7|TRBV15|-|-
TGTGCCACCAGCAGAGTTAGGGCAGTCGGGTACGAGCAGTACTTC
CATSRVRAVGYEQYF
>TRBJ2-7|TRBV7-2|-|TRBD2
TGTGCCAGCAGCTTAGCGTCCGGGAGGGTTTCCACCTACGAGCAGTACTTC
CASSLASGRVSTYEQYF
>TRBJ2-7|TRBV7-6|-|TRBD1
TGTGCCAGCAGCTTGGGGCAGGGGGTTGAGGACTTC
CASSLGQGVEDF
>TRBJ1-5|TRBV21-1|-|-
TGTGCCAGCAGCAAAGCGGCGGGGGCGAAGAGCAATCAGCCCCAGCATTTT
CASSKAAGAKSNQPQHF
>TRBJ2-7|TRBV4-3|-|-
TGCGCCAGCAGCCAAGAAATTCAAGGGGGGGAAGCGTACTTC
CASSQEIQGGEAYF
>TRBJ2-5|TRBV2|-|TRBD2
TGTGCCAGCAGGACGTGGACTAGCGGGGAGACCCAGTACTTC
CASRTWTSGETQYF
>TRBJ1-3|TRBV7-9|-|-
TGTGCCAGCAGCACGTCCTCGGGTTCTGGAAACACCATATATTTT
CASSTSSGSGNTIYF
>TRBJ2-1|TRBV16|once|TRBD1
TGTGCCAGCAGCTCCGTGACAGGGAAGATGAATGAGCAGTTCTTC
CASSSVTGKMNEQFF
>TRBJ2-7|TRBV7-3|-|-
TGTGCCAGCAGCTTAACGGGGCCCGACGAGCAGTACTTC
CASSLTGPDEQYF
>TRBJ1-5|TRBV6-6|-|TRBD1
TGTGCCAGCGGCGGACAGGTCAATCAGCCCCAGCATTTT
CASGGQVNQPQHF
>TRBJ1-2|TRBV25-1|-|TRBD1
TGTGCCAGCAGCCCCCGGGGACAGTACTATGGCTACACCTTC
CASSPRGQYYGYTF
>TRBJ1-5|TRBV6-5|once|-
TGTGCCAGCAGTTACGGAGGGCCGGGGCAGCCCCAGCATTTT
CASSYGGPGQPQHF
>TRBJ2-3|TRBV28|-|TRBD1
TGTGCCAGCAGCCCCGGGACAGGGGTCACAGATACGCAGTATTTT
CASSPGTGVTDTQYF
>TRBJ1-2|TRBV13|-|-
TGTGCCAGCAGCTTAATAGGGGATGGCTACACCTTC
CASSLIGDGYTF
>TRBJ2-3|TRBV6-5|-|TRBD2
TGTGCCAGCAGTTCGCAGACTAGCGGGAGGCAAGATACGCAGTATTTT
CASSSQTSGRQDTQYF
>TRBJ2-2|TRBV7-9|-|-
TGTGCCAGCAGCCCGGGGGCCCGGGAGCTGTTTTTT
CASSPGARELFF